These T cell receptor beta chains were read from a single sample in a study of blood T cell repertoires in COVID-19. Data came from immunoSEQ multiplex PCR; TCRdb stores just in-frame clones and leaves some out. The profile shows 85,000 to 100,000 clones, about 86% of them singletons. The specimen sequenced was peripheral blood. Receptors were obtained from a woman aged 60 to 75 in a cohort sampled during active or convalescent COVID-19. CDR3s include the opening cysteine and the closing phenylalanine or tryptophan. The D gene is left open where the match is weak. For some rows the clone size is stated as once, few or many, or as a class when expanded; others skip it.

size	V	J	D	DNA	CDR3
-	TRBV5-1	TRBJ1-1	TRBD1	TGCGCCAGCTACGACAGGGGTAGGACTGAAGCTTTCTTT	CASYDRGRTEAFF
-	TRBV4-1	TRBJ2-3	TRBD2	TGCGCCAGCAGCCCCCGGCCCTCTAGCGGGAGTCGAGCTAGCACAGATACGCAGTATTTT	CASSPRPSSGSRASTDTQYF
-	TRBV2	TRBJ1-2	TRBD1	TGTGCCAGCAGGGTAGGACAGGGGGCGAGCTATGGCTACACCTTC	CASRVGQGASYGYTF
-	TRBV21-1	TRBJ1-1	-	TGTGCCAGCAACAAAGAAAAGGGACAGGGCGCTCTCCGAGAGTCGAACACTGAAGCTTTCTTT	CASNKEKGQGALRESNTEAFF
-	TRBV28	TRBJ1-2	TRBD1	TGTGCCAGCAGTAGTGGACAGGGGGTAAGAGGCTACACCTTC	CASSSGQGVRGYTF
-	TRBV28	TRBJ2-7	-	TGTGCCAGCCAGGGGCTAGCCTACGAGCAGTACTTC	CASQGLAYEQYF
few	TRBV11-2	TRBJ1-5	TRBD1	TGTGCCAGCAGCTTAGGGACAGGACAGCCCCAGCATTTT	CASSLGTGQPQHF
-	TRBV7-9	TRBJ1-4	-	TGTGCCAGCAGCTACCCTCAGGGAGGCGAAAAACTGTTTTTT	CASSYPQGGEKLFF
-	TRBV20-1	TRBJ1-1	-	TGCAGTGCTAGTTTTGCGGGCCGGGGGACTGAAGCTTTCTTT	CSASFAGRGTEAFF
-	TRBV12-3/TRBV12-4	TRBJ1-1	-	TGTGCCAGCAAAAACTCGAACACTGAAGCTTTCTTT	CASKNSNTEAFF
once	TRBV6-5	TRBJ2-3	-	TGTGCCAGCAGCCCGACCAGGGGAGATACGCAGTATTTT	CASSPTRGDTQYF
-	TRBV24-1	TRBJ2-3	TRBD1	TGTGCCACCAGCCTGACAGGGTTCGCAGATACGCAGTATTTT	CATSLTGFADTQYF
once	TRBV6-5	TRBJ1-1	-	TGTGCCAGCAGCAGGGGACGTAATTCCCTCGAAGCTTTCTTT	CASSRGRNSLEAFF
-	TRBV6-5	TRBJ2-3	-	TGTGCCACCAACCTCCCGGGGTCAGATACGCAGTATTTT	CATNLPGSDTQYF
-	TRBV3-1/TRBV3-2	TRBJ1-1	-	TGTGCCAGCCGTTTAGACAGTGAAGCTTTCTTT	CASRLDSEAFF
-	TRBV3-1/TRBV3-2	TRBJ1-2	TRBD1	TGTGCCAGCAGCCAAGTACAGGGGAGTGGCTACACCTTC	CASSQVQGSGYTF
few	TRBV5-5	TRBJ1-5	TRBD1	TGTGCCAGCAGCTCGCCGCCGGGACAGGGTGTCGGTAGCAATCAGCCCCAGCATTTT	CASSSPPGQGVGSNQPQHF
-	TRBV5-6	TRBJ1-5	TRBD1	TGTGCCAGCAGCGTACAGGGGGCGGGACAGCCCCAGCATTTT	CASSVQGAGQPQHF
-	TRBV5-4	TRBJ1-2	-	TGTGCCAGCAGCTTGGTTTCGCAGAAGAATGGCTACACCTTC	CASSLVSQKNGYTF
-	TRBV2	TRBJ2-3	-	TGTGCCAGCAGTGATCCGCTGGCGGGATGGGGCACAGATACGCAGTATTTT	CASSDPLAGWGTDTQYF
-	TRBV15	TRBJ1-5	TRBD1	TGTGCCACCAGGATTTCCGGGACAGAAAATCAGCCCCAGCATTTT	CATRISGTENQPQHF
once	TRBV25-1	TRBJ1-2	-	TGTGCCAGCAGCACTTCGGGGGATGGCTACACCTTC	CASSTSGDGYTF
-	TRBV6-5	TRBJ2-5	TRBD2	TGTGCCAGCGGACTAGCGGAGTACCAAGAGACCCAGTACTTC	CASGLAEYQETQYF
many	TRBV27	TRBJ2-5	TRBD1	TGTGCCAGCAGCCGACAGGGGAGAGAGACCCAGTACTTC	CASSRQGRETQYF
-	TRBV19	TRBJ2-5	TRBD2	TGTGCCAGTTCCACTAGCGGGAGCCGGGGTGAGACCCAGTACTTC	CASSTSGSRGETQYF
-	TRBV6-6	TRBJ1-5	TRBD1	TGTGCCAGCAGTTTGACAGGGGGCTTGGGCAATCAGCCCCAGCATTTT	CASSLTGGLGNQPQHF
-	TRBV20-1	TRBJ2-1	TRBD1	TGCAGTGCTAGTAACCGGGACAGAACCTACAATGAGCAGTTCTTC	CSASNRDRTYNEQFF
-	TRBV28	TRBJ1-1	-	-	CASSSSTVNTEAFF
-	TRBV7-6	TRBJ2-1	-	TGTGCCAGCAGCTTAGGCCAGTACAATGAGCAGTTCTTC	CASSLGQYNEQFF